This T cell receptor (beta chain) came from a study of blood T cell repertoires in COVID-19. This clone was detected once. Trimming took off 6 bases at V and 1 base at J, with 12 bases between the two ends. The CDR3 contains 15 residues. Looked up from germline, CDR1 is LNHDA and CDR2 is SQIVND (reference sequence). Measured with immunoSEQ multiplex PCR; TCRdb has only the in-frame clones, and not every one. The sample consists of fewer than 20,000 clones, around 90% of them appearing once. The J gene is TRBJ1-4, the V gene TRBV19; TRBD1 is a possible D gene (6 bases). The specimen sequenced was peripheral blood. The receptor was isolated from a man between 60 and 75 years old with active COVID-19. CDR3 sequence (DNA): TGTGCCAGTAGAAGTCCGACAGGAACTAATGAAAAACTGTTTTTT. Its translation is CASRSPTGTNEKLFF.